The 7 T cell receptor beta chains reported below all come from one sample, sequenced in a study of early T cells in non-severe SARS-CoV-2 infection. MiXCR was run by TCRdb on the 5' RACE reads, yielding one entry per CDR3 protein. The top ten hold approximately 4.5% of the sample, which has under 95,000 distinct CDR3 sequences, roughly 12% seen once. Sequenced input: whole blood. Every receptor here comes from an adult who was a healthcare worker with PCR-confirmed SARS-CoV-2 infection or an uninfected control (not recorded which).

This clonotype was seen a handful of times. The chain has TRBV7-6 and TRBJ2-1; D is uncertain. The CDR3 is made up of 16 amino acids. Germline-derived CDR1 and CDR2 are SGHVS and FNYEAQ. V lost 0 bases and J lost 2, with 11 bases in between. The chain's CDR3 is CASSLAPARAYNEQFF. Written as DNA, the CDR3 is TGTGCCAGCAGCTTAGCACCAGCGAGAGCCTACAATGAGCAGTTCTTC. Together with reference TRBV7-6 and TRBJ2-1, the CDR3 gives the full variable domain: GAGVSQSPRYKVTKRGQDVALRCDPISGHVSLYWYRQALGQGPEFLTYFNYEAQQDKSGLPNDRFSAERPEGSISTLTIQRTEQRDSAMYRCASSLAPARAYNEQFFGPGTRLTVL.

This clonotype was seen a few times. This chain uses TRBV6-2 or TRBV6-3 with TRBJ2-7; no clear D gene. V gave up 6 bases and J gave up 1 base, with 7 bases separating them. CDR3 length equals 12 residues. Germline V gene sequence: CDR1 MNHEY, CDR2 SVGEGT. The CDR3 nucleotides are TGTGCCAGCAGGGAGATGTCCTACGAGCAGTACTTC. It codes for CASREMSYEQYF.

The chain combines TRBV12-3 or TRBV12-4 with TRBJ2-7; D possibly matches TRBD1 or TRBD2 (5 bases each). Between the trimmed V and J ends, which lost 2 bases and 4 bases, there was a span of 12 bases. This CDR3 is 14 amino acids long. The DNA for the CDR3 is TGTGCCAGCAGTTTACACCGGGACGGATACGAGCAGTACTTC. This gives the protein CASSLHRDGYEQYF.

J is TRBJ2-1 and V is TRBV6-1, with 14 nucleotides matching TRBD2. This CDR3 is built from 17 residues. Germline V gives CDR1 MNHNS, CDR2 SASEGT. V shed 6 bases, J shed 10 bases, and the junction held 14 bases outside the gene matches. The CDR3 sequence: CASSLTSGGGTPKEQFF. In DNA form, the CDR3 reads TGTGCCAGCAGCCTGACTAGCGGGGGGGGAACCCCTAAGGAGCAGTTCTTC.

This clonotype appeared many times. CDR3 amino acids: CASSLVGFLVGYTF. CDR3 DNA: TGTGCCAGCAGCTTAGTTGGATTTTTGGTTGGCTACACCTTC. This chain connects TRBV7-9 to TRBJ1-2; no clear D gene. Trimming stripped 1 base from V and 7 bases from J, with 13 bases between. The CDR3 length is 14 residues. Germline lookup yields CDR1 SEHNR and CDR2 FQNEAQ (reference sequence).

The chain is built from TRBV12-3 or TRBV12-4 and TRBJ2-4; D is undetermined. V was clipped by 8 bases and J by 4 bases, with 15 bases between them. The CDR3 totals 14 residues. CDR3 residues: CASRPGQAKNIQYF. DNA for the CDR3: TGTGCCAGCCGGCCGGGCCAGGCAAAAAACATTCAGTACTTC.

This clonotype was found a few times. V gene TRBV20-1 combines with J gene TRBJ1-3; the D gene is possibly TRBD1 (6 bases). Germline-derived CDR1 and CDR2 are DFQATT and SNEGSKA (reference sequence). The length of the CDR3 is 15 residues. V was cut by 1 base and J by 0 bases, with 10 bases left in between. This CDR3 is CSARGTATSGNTIYF. The CDR3 DNA reads as TGCAGTGCTAGAGGGACAGCAACCTCTGGAAACACCATATATTTT.